This is a list of T cell receptor beta chains from one sample in a study of spatial heterogeneity in lung cancer. Each CDR3 protein is one row after TCRdb ran MiXCR on the 5' RACE reads. The data show fewer than 15,000 distinct CDR3 sequences, about 5.4% seen once. The specimen was lung tumor tissue, collected at surgery. The receptors were sampled from a female donor with early-stage non-small cell lung cancer. CDR3s include the opening cysteine and the closing phenylalanine or tryptophan. A D gene is named only where the DNA matches it firmly. Size tells how often a clone was seen (once, few, many) or the class of an expanded clone, and some rows leave it out.

j_gene | abundance | d_gene | v_gene | CDR3nt | CDR3aa
TRBJ1-1 | many | TRBD1 | TRBV7-2 | TGTGCCAGCAGAGAGGACAGGAGGAACACTGAAGCTTTCTTT | CASREDRRNTEAFF
TRBJ2-1 | many | - | TRBV30 | TGTGCCTGGAGTGGCGGGGGCCCGGTAAATGAGCAGTTCTTC | CAWSGGGPVNEQFF
TRBJ1-6 | many | - | TRBV6-1 | TGTGCCAGCAGTGCGGGACCGAACAATTCACCCCTCCACTTT | CASSAGPNNSPLHF
TRBJ1-1 | many | - | TRBV25-1 | TGTGCCAGCAGTGAATCTCTAGACTTTCGCACTGAAGCTTTCTTT | CASSESLDFRTEAFF
TRBJ2-1 | many | TRBD2 | TRBV27 | TGTGCCAGCTCTGCGGGGGGGGCGGGTGAGCAGTTCTTC | CASSAGGAGEQFF
TRBJ1-2 | many | - | TRBV5-6 | TGTGCCAGCAGCTACCCTATGGTTTCGTATGGCTACACCTTC | CASSYPMVSYGYTF
TRBJ1-2 | many | TRBD1 | TRBV12-3/TRBV12-4 | TGTGCCAGCAGTTGGGGGACAGGGGTGGATGGCTACACCTTC | CASSWGTGVDGYTF
TRBJ2-1 | many | - | TRBV7-2 | TGTGCCAGCAGCTACACCGTGGGGGAGTACAATGAGCAGTTCTTC | CASSYTVGEYNEQFF
TRBJ2-3 | many | - | TRBV2 | TGTGCCAGCATGAGGGGCACAGATACGCAGTATTTT | CASMRGTDTQYF
TRBJ1-2 | many | TRBD1 | TRBV3-1 | TGTGCCAGCAGCTGGACAGGGATTGTAACCTATGGCTACACCTTC | CASSWTGIVTYGYTF
TRBJ1-1 | many | - | TRBV11-2 | TGTGCCAGCAGCTTCAGCGGGAACACTGAAGCTTTCTTT | CASSFSGNTEAFF
TRBJ2-1 | medium-sized | TRBD1 | TRBV29-1 | TGCAGCGTATGGGACAGGGCGATCAATGAGCAGTTCTTC | CSVWDRAINEQFF
TRBJ1-2 | many | - | TRBV6-5 | TGTGCCAGCAGCCCTGGGTCTCCGGGAGGCTACACCTTC | CASSPGSPGGYTF
TRBJ2-5 | - | TRBD2 | TRBV9 | TGTGCCAGCAGCCTCGGACTAGCGGGAGGTCACCAAGAGACCCAGTACTTC | CASSLGLAGGHQETQYF
TRBJ2-7 | many | - | TRBV7-6 | TGTGCCAGCAGTCGCGGACCGACCCTAGCTGGCGAGCAGTACTTC | CASSRGPTLAGEQYF
TRBJ2-4 | many | - | TRBV4-1 | TGCGCCAGCAGCCAAGGGGGGGCGGGGGACGCCAAAAACATTCAGTACTTC | CASSQGGAGDAKNIQYF
TRBJ2-5 | many | - | TRBV12-3/TRBV12-4 | TGTGCCAGCAGTTTTGTGGGGGGGACCCAGTACTTC | CASSFVGGTQYF
TRBJ2-5 | many | - | TRBV30 | TGTGCCTGGTCGAGGGGTCGAGAGACCCAGTACTTC | CAWSRGRETQYF
TRBJ2-1 | many | - | TRBV2 | TGTGCCAGCAGGCCGCCGAGCTCCTACAATGAGCAGTTCTTC | CASRPPSSYNEQFF
TRBJ2-2 | many | - | TRBV6-5 | TGTGCCAGCAAGGGGAACACCGGGGAGCTGTTTTTT | CASKGNTGELFF
TRBJ1-5 | many | - | TRBV28 | TGTGCCAGCAGTCCTCGACACCGGGGGCAGCCCCAGCATTTT | CASSPRHRGQPQHF
TRBJ2-7 | - | TRBD2 | TRBV20-1 | TGCAGTGCTTTTACTAGCGGGAGCGGATACGAGCAGTACTTC | CSAFTSGSGYEQYF
TRBJ2-2 | many | - | TRBV19 | TGTGCCAGTAGGAGGGGGGAGAACACCGGGGAGCTGTTTTTT | CASRRGENTGELFF
TRBJ1-2 | many | TRBD1 | TRBV6-1 | TGTGCCAGCAGTGGAGCCGGGACAGGGTATAGGTATGGCTACACCTTC | CASSGAGTGYRYGYTF
TRBJ2-7 | many | TRBD1 | TRBV12-3/TRBV12-4 | TGTGCCAGCAGCGTTTCTGGGACAGGGTTTACGCAGTACTTC | CASSVSGTGFTQYF
TRBJ2-7 | medium-sized | TRBD2 | TRBV20-1 | TGCAGTGCTAGTCTAGGACTAGCTCCCTACGAGCAGTACTTC | CSASLGLAPYEQYF
TRBJ2-2 | many | - | TRBV6-1 | TGTGCCAGCAGTGCGCCCGGGACACTCACCGGGGAGCTGTTTTTT | CASSAPGTLTGELFF
TRBJ1-1 | - | - | TRBV30 | TGTGCCTGGAAGCCCTACGCGACGGGGGCTGAAGCTTTCTTT | CAWKPYATGAEAFF
TRBJ2-1 | many | - | TRBV18 | TGTGCCAGCTCACCACCGCCAGGGGCCAATGAGCAGTTCTTC | CASSPPPGANEQFF
TRBJ2-1 | many | TRBD1 | TRBV5-1 | TGCGCCAGCAGCTTAGGGGACAGGGAATACAATGAGCAGTTCTTC | CASSLGDREYNEQFF
TRBJ1-2 | - | - | TRBV12-3/TRBV12-4 | TGTGCCAGCAGCCAAGATGCCCGACGTAGGTATGGCTACACCTTC | CASSQDARRRYGYTF
TRBJ2-3 | few | TRBD2 | TRBV6-2/TRBV6-3 | TGTGCCAGCTCCCGGGTAGCGGGAGCCTACACAGATACGCAGTATTTT | CASSRVAGAYTDTQYF
TRBJ2-1 | - | - | TRBV3-1 | TGTGCCAGCAGCCACTCGACTAGAAGCGATGAGCAGTTCTTC | CASSHSTRSDEQFF
TRBJ2-7 | medium-sized | - | TRBV6-6 | TGTGCCAGCAGTTACCGGACTCGCCAAGGAGGCGAGCAGTACTTC | CASSYRTRQGGEQYF
TRBJ2-7 | many | - | TRBV7-2 | TGTGCCAGCAGCTTAGCGGGGGGGCCTTCCGAGCAGTACTTC | CASSLAGGPSEQYF